This TCR beta chain comes out of a study of blood T cell repertoires in COVID-19. Whole-study context: Sites across the United States, Italy and Spain contributed samples from acute and convalescent COVID-19.

V was pared by 4 bases and J by 6 bases, with 6 bases of the junction left unmatched. CDR3 length: 14 residues. Germline V CDR1 and CDR2: SQVTM, ANQGSEA. The study drew participants aged about 18 to 89 years from about two dozen US areas. Cohorts were assigned according to the clinical history that participants reported. Authors' analysis steps: Estimates of nucleated cell counts were drawn from the amplification of reference gene primers. Assay used: immunoSEQ multiplex PCR; TCRdb lists only in-frame clones, some missing. V and J calls and clone size are given by that table; D and trimming were obtained from the DNA. This sample has 200,000 to 250,000 clones; roughly 90% occur once, and the top ten carry approximately 16%.

This chain links TRBV29-1 with TRBJ2-3, with 11 bases fitting TRBD2. The clonotype originates from a man aged 30 to 39 who had been exposed to COVID-19. Sequencing was carried out using PBMCs or T cells enriched from blood (not recorded which). The CDR3 loop is CSVVLAGGWDTQYF. Written as DNA, the CDR3 is TGCAGCGTTGTGTTAGCGGGGGGGTGGGATACGCAGTATTTT.